Listed below are T cell receptor beta chains from one sample, sequenced in a study of T cells in Graves' hyperthyroidism and ophthalmopathy. In TCRdb, the multiplex PCR reads were re-called with MiXCR into one record per CDR3 protein. There are around 350,000 distinct CDR3 sequences in the sample; over 15% occur only once, and 3.7% lies in the top ten. Material for sequencing was blood. The origin of the receptors is a woman aged 18-35 years with Graves' hyperthyroidism. Each CDR3 is given with its conserved first and last residue.

j_call v_call cdr3_length cdr3_aa
TRBJ2-7 TRBV29-1 13 CSVLTPLGDEQYF
TRBJ2-7 TRBV28 14 CASSSETGSYEQYF
TRBJ2-6 TRBV6-2/TRBV6-3 18 CASSYDLGGLAGANVLTF
TRBJ2-7 TRBV6-2/TRBV6-3 14 CASSYGRGSYEQYF
TRBJ1-6 TRBV18 13 CASSFDLGSPLHF
TRBJ1-1 TRBV6-5 15 CASSYSRAASTEAFF
TRBJ1-2 TRBV18 12 CASSPQIYGYTF
TRBJ1-5 TRBV2 13 CASCLQVNQPQHF
TRBJ2-5 TRBV9 16 CASSVEGQGGGETQYF
TRBJ1-5 TRBV6-2/TRBV6-3 15 CASTNGAESNQPQHF
TRBJ2-7 TRBV28 13 CASRRETIYEQYF
TRBJ1-5 TRBV7-8 17 CASSLTPGPDSNQPQHF
TRBJ2-5 TRBV7-9 15 CASSLGGGSQETQYF
TRBJ2-5 TRBV24-1 15 CATSDLTGGQETQYF
TRBJ2-5 TRBV5-5 14 CASSPLQRGETQYF
TRBJ2-2 TRBV19 11 CASSSSRELFF
TRBJ1-2 TRBV2 14 CASRSPVRGYGYTF
TRBJ2-5 TRBV7-2 13 CASSFGGWETQYF
TRBJ1-3 TRBV6-1 15 CASKRRPGPGNTIYF
TRBJ2-1 TRBV3-1 14 CASSQGRRPDEQFF
TRBJ1-1 TRBV4-1 16 CASSLGQGALDTEAFF
TRBJ1-5 TRBV5-1 13 CASSFTSNQPQHF
TRBJ1-2 TRBV25-1 19 CASRATPGTGLFFNYGYTF
TRBJ2-2 TRBV12-5 14 CASGLRGDTGELFF
TRBJ1-1 TRBV13 12 CASSLDITEAFF
TRBJ1-2 TRBV2 14 CASSGRTDYYGYTF
TRBJ1-3 TRBV30 15 CAWRLMRNSGNTIYF
TRBJ1-1 TRBV12-3/TRBV12-4 13 CASRKTENTEAFF
TRBJ2-5 TRBV2 13 CASSVGTQETQYF
TRBJ2-7 TRBV18 18 CASSPRDRVLFNVYEQYF
TRBJ2-7 TRBV25-1 15 CASSESAGGSYEQYF
TRBJ2-2 TRBV20-1 16 CSAQSLQRVNTGELFF
TRBJ2-2 TRBV30 14 CAWSQWGGTGELFF
TRBJ2-7 TRBV7-9 14 CASSLIRGLYEQYF
TRBJ2-7 TRBV19 15 CASSLDRAGYREQYF
TRBJ1-5 TRBV25-1 14 CASSVHGGYQPQHF
TRBJ1-1 TRBV6-5 14 CASSYAARNTEAFF
TRBJ2-7 TRBV18 13 CASPRDRLNEQYF
TRBJ1-1 TRBV20-1 13 CSATGHMNTEAFF
TRBJ2-2 TRBV6-1 15 CASRPPGLLTGELFF
TRBJ2-2 TRBV5-1 15 CASSLGGTNTGELFF
TRBJ1-5 TRBV2 13 CASNVRRGQPQHF
TRBJ1-1 TRBV6-5 11 CASFLGGEAFF
TRBJ1-1 TRBV12-5 11 CASGLAGVAFF
TRBJ2-5 TRBV11-1 14 CASTHQTYQETQYF
TRBJ1-1 TRBV19 15 CASSMRGFMNTEAFF
TRBJ1-1 TRBV12-3/TRBV12-4 14 CASIVLEAGTEAFF
TRBJ2-7 TRBV20-1 13 CSARDGTAYEQYF
TRBJ1-2 TRBV6-5 14 CASSYLRQEDGYTF
TRBJ2-4 TRBV6-1 15 CASRLGGQAKNIQYF
TRBJ1-1 TRBV28 14 CASSKQGGSAEAFF
TRBJ2-2 TRBV3-1 16 CASSLFGGANTGELFF
TRBJ2-2 TRBV2 16 CASSVPSGGTTGELFF
TRBJ1-5 TRBV27 14 CASSSRQVDQPQHF